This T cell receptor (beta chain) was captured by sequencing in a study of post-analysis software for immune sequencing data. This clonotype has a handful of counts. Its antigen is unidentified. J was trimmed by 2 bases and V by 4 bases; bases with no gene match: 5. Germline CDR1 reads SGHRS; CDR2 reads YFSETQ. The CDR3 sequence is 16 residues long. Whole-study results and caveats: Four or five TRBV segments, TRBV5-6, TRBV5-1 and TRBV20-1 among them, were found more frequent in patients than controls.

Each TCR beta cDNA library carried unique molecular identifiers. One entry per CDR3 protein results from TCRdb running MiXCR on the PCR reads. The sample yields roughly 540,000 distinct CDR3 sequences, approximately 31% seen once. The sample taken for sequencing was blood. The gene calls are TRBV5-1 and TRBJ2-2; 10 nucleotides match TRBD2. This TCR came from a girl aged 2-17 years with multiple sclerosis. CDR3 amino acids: CASSLTSGANTGELFF. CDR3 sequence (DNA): TGCGCCAGCAGCCTTACTAGCGGGGCCAACACCGGGGAGCTGTTTTTT.